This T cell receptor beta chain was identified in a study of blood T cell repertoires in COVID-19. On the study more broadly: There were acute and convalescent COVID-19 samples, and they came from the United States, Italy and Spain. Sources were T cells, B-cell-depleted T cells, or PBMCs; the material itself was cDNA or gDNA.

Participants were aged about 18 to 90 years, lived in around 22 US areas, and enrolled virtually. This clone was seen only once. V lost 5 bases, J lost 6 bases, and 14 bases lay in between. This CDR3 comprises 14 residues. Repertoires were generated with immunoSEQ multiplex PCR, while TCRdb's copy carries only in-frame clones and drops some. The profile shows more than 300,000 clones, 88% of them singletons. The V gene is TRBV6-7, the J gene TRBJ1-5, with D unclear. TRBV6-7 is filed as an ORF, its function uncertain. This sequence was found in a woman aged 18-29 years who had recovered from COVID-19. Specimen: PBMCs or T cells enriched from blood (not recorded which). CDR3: CASSHREGSQPQHF. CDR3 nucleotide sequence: TGTGCCAGCAGTCACCGGGAAGGGAGTCAGCCCCAGCATTTT.